A selection of T cell receptor beta chains follows, all from one sample in a study of CD8 T cells in ankylosing spondylitis. MiXCR, run by TCRdb on the 5' RACE reads, gives a single entry per CDR3 protein. The data hold some 95,000 distinct CDR3 sequences, with about 8.1% observed a single time. The sample taken for sequencing was blood, either unsorted or a sorted T cell fraction (not recorded which). The origin of the receptors is a male donor with ankylosing spondylitis or in good health (not recorded which). Each CDR3 is given with its conserved first and last residue. The D gene is left open where the match is weak. A clone size is listed for some rows: how often the clone was seen (once, few, many), or a class if it is expanded.

. | TRBJ2-5 | 13 | . | TRBV14 | TGTGCCAGCAACCAAGATGTACGAGAGACCCAGTACTTC | CASNQDVRETQYF
. | TRBJ2-2 | 15 | . | TRBV14 | TGTGCCAGCAGCCAAGCGAACCGGGCCACCGGGGAGCTGTTTTTT | CASSQANRATGELFF
. | TRBJ1-6 | 14 | many | TRBV7-3 | TGTGCCAGCAGCTTACGTGACATAACTTCACCCCTCCACTTT | CASSLRDITSPLHF
TRBD1 | TRBJ1-1 | 14 | many | TRBV4-1 | TGCGCCAGCAGCCTGGGACAGGGTAACGCTGAAGCTTTCTTT | CASSLGQGNAEAFF
. | TRBJ2-5 | 13 | many | TRBV29-1 | TGCAGCGTTGGACTGCACGGCGAGGAGACCCAGTACTTC | CSVGLHGEETQYF
. | TRBJ2-7 | 15 | many | TRBV28 | TGTGCCAGCAGTTTCAAGGGATCAATCTCCTACGAGCAGTACTTC | CASSFKGSISYEQYF
. | TRBJ2-4 | 14 | many | TRBV5-1 | TGCGCCAGCAGCTTCTCCCAGGGTGGAAACATTCAGTACTTC | CASSFSQGGNIQYF
. | TRBJ2-3 | 13 | many | TRBV29-1 | TGCAGCGTTGCGGGCAGGAGCACAGATACGCAGTATTTT | CSVAGRSTDTQYF
TRBD1 | TRBJ1-2 | 14 | many | TRBV25-1 | TGTGCCAGCAGAGGCCGGGACAGGGAGGTTGGCTACACCTTC | CASRGRDREVGYTF
. | TRBJ2-5 | 15 | . | TRBV5-1 | TGCGCCAGCAGCTTGGCGCCTCGCCCCCAAGAGACCCAGTACTTC | CASSLAPRPQETQYF
TRBD1 | TRBJ2-7 | 16 | . | TRBV28 | TGTGCCAGCAGTTTAGACCGCCGGGACAGGGGCTACGAGCAGTACTTC | CASSLDRRDRGYEQYF
. | TRBJ2-3 | 14 | many | TRBV20-1 | TGCAGTGCCCCCGGACTTACTTCCACAGATACGCAGTATTTT | CSAPGLTSTDTQYF
. | TRBJ1-2 | 20 | few | TRBV6-2/TRBV6-3 | TGTGCCAGCAGTTACCGTCGGGAGCCCCAAATGTATTCGTTTAACTATGGCTACACCTTC | CASSYRREPQMYSFNYGYTF
. | TRBJ2-3 | 14 | many | TRBV5-5 | TGTGCCAGCAGCCCCCAGGTTGGAGGAGATACGCAGTATTTT | CASSPQVGGDTQYF
TRBD2 | TRBJ2-7 | 14 | . | TRBV29-1 | TGCAGCGCTGCCTTTCTAGCGGGGGCCTACGAGCAGTACTTC | CSAAFLAGAYEQYF
. | TRBJ2-1 | 14 | many | TRBV28 | TGTGCCAGCATGGGTGTCAGGCTGGGGAATGAGCAGTTCTTC | CASMGVRLGNEQFF
. | TRBJ1-4 | 14 | few | TRBV12-3/TRBV12-4 | TGTGCCAGCAGTGGTAGCCCCGCGGGTGAAAAACTGTTTTTT | CASSGSPAGEKLFF
. | TRBJ2-4 | 17 | few | TRBV20-1 | TGCTGTGCCCCGGACAGCGTCATGCCCGTAGCCAAAAACATTCAGTACTTC | CCAPDSVMPVAKNIQYF
. | TRBJ2-2 | 16 | many | TRBV3-1 | TGTGCCAGCAGCCAAGTTTTTCGGGGTAGCACCGGGGAGCTGTTTTTT | CASSQVFRGSTGELFF
. | TRBJ2-7 | 13 | many | TRBV3-1 | TGTGCCAGCAGCCCAGGGGACGGGTACGAGCAGTACTTC | CASSPGDGYEQYF
. | TRBJ2-5 | 16 | many | TRBV7-7 | TGTGCTAGCAGTCGTAGCCTTGGGACTGAACAAGAGACCCAGTACTTC | CASSRSLGTEQETQYF
. | TRBJ1-6 | 14 | many | TRBV6-1 | TGTGCCAGCTGCAACAGCTCCTATAATTCACCCCTCCACTTT | CASCNSSYNSPLHF
. | TRBJ1-1 | 14 | many | TRBV5-1 | TGCGCCAGCAACCTTGCGGAAGTGAACACTGAAGCTTTCTTT | CASNLAEVNTEAFF
TRBD2 | TRBJ2-5 | 17 | many | TRBV5-1 | TGCGCCAGCAGCCCCGGACTTCGCGGGGGGCAAGGAGAGACCCAGTACTTC | CASSPGLRGGQGETQYF
TRBD2 | TRBJ2-3 | 16 | few | TRBV3-1 | TGTGCCAGCAGCCAAGAAGAACTGCGGGGGACAGATACGCAGTATTTT | CASSQEELRGTDTQYF
. | TRBJ2-1 | 12 | many | TRBV10-3 | TGTGCCATCAGTGGCTCAGGGGATGAGCAGTTCTTC | CAISGSGDEQFF
TRBD1 | TRBJ1-1 | 16 | . | TRBV18 | TGTGCCAGCTCACCATTAGAGGGACAGTCGAACACTGAAGCTTTCTTT | CASSPLEGQSNTEAFF
. | TRBJ2-1 | 15 | . | TRBV7-9 | TGTGCCAGCAGCTTCGGGTCAGTGCGAATGGGTGAGCAGTTCTTC | CASSFGSVRMGEQFF
TRBD2 | TRBJ2-3 | 16 | many | TRBV20-1 | TGCAGTGCTAGAGTGACTAGCGGGGAGAGGACAGATACGCAGTATTTT | CSARVTSGERTDTQYF
. | TRBJ1-4 | 11 | few | TRBV12-5 | TGTCTAGTGGTTGTCTTTCTTGGGGGTTTTTTT | CLVVVFLGGFF
TRBD2 | TRBJ2-2 | 16 | many | TRBV5-1 | TGCGCCAGCAGCCCCTTAGGACTAGCGGGAACCGGGGAGCTGTTTTTT | CASSPLGLAGTGELFF
. | TRBJ2-1 | 14 | many | TRBV4-2 | TGTGCCAGCAGCCAAGAAGGCCGGGGTAGTGAGCAGTTCTTC | CASSQEGRGSEQFF